A selection of T cell receptor beta chains follows, all from one sample in a study of shared T cell receptors in the human thymus. The assay was immunoSEQ multiplex PCR, and TCRdb's table has in-frame clones only and misses some. In the table there are 700,000 or so clones, 80% to 90% of which are singletons. These data were likewise used in another study, on human thymus T cells.

Material: thymocytes. The source of these receptors is a girl younger than two with a congenital heart defect. Each CDR3 is given with its conserved first and last residue. The order of the fields is J gene, V gene, clone size, D gene, CDR3 protein, CDR3 DNA. D genes are given only for firm matches. Clone size is given for some rows only: seen once, a few or many times, or a class if the clone is expanded.

>TRBJ2-3|TRBV25-1|NA|NA
CASSPSDKTDTQYF
TGTGCCAGCAGTCCTAGCGACAAAACAGATACGCAGTATTTT
>TRBJ1-3|TRBV7-3|NA|NA
CASSLSRAGNTIYF
TGTGCCAGCAGCTTAAGCCGGGCTGGAAACACCATATATTTT
>TRBJ2-7|TRBV11-2|once|NA
CASSQRGNTTYEQYF
TGTGCCAGCAGCCAAAGGGGGAACACAACCTACGAGCAGTACTTC
>TRBJ1-4|TRBV2|NA|TRBD1
CASRRDSYFLTNEKLFF
TGTGCCAGCAGGAGGGACAGCTACTTTCTTACTAATGAAAAACTGTTTTTT
>TRBJ1-4|TRBV2|NA|TRBD1
CASSEALRQGPNEKLFF
TGTGCCAGCAGTGAAGCGCTTCGACAGGGCCCTAATGAAAAACTGTTTTTT
>TRBJ2-7|TRBV11-1|once|NA
CASSPAEDHEQYF
TGTGCCAGCAGCCCTGCGGAGGATCACGAGCAGTACTTC
>TRBJ2-1|TRBV19|NA|TRBD2
CASSPYYTGGISSYNEQFF
TGTGCCAGTAGCCCCTACTACACGGGGGGAATTAGCTCCTACAATGAGCAGTTCTTC
>TRBJ1-1|TRBV27|NA|TRBD1
CASSLSAGTGNTEAFF
TGTGCCAGCAGTTTATCGGCAGGGACAGGGAACACTGAAGCTTTCTTT
>TRBJ1-4|TRBV25-1|NA|TRBD1
CASRARQGEEKLFF
TGTGCCAGCAGAGCCCGGCAGGGGGAAGAAAAACTGTTTTTT
>TRBJ1-1|TRBV11-2|NA|TRBD1
CASSPGQGYTEAFF
TGTGCCAGCAGCCCTGGACAGGGCTACACTGAAGCTTTCTTT
>TRBJ1-1|TRBV4-1|NA|NA
CASSQAFLGGLGATEAFF
TGCGCCAGCAGCCAAGCGTTTTTAGGAGGGCTTGGGGCCACTGAAGCTTTCTTT
>TRBJ1-5|TRBV10-1|NA|NA
CASSELGDQPQHF
TGCGCCAGCAGTGAGCTTGGAGATCAGCCCCAGCATTTT
>TRBJ1-1|TRBV5-1|NA|TRBD1
CASSLPGQALNTEAFF
TGCGCCAGCAGCTTGCCGGGACAGGCCTTAAACACTGAAGCTTTCTTT
>TRBJ1-3|TRBV5-1|NA|NA
CASSLEGFGSGNTIYF
TGCGCCAGCAGCTTAGAGGGTTTTGGCTCTGGAAACACCATATATTTT
>TRBJ1-4|TRBV19|few|NA
CASTPPGEPQGGEKLFF
TGTGCCAGTACCCCACCCGGAGAGCCCCAAGGGGGTGAAAAACTGTTTTTT
>TRBJ1-3|TRBV30|NA|NA
CAWSRGEETLSGNTIYF
TGTGCCTGGAGTAGAGGGGAGGAAACTCTGTCTGGAAACACCATATATTTT
>TRBJ1-2|TRBV9|once|TRBD1
CASSLGQGESRDYGYTF
TGTGCCAGCAGCTTAGGACAGGGCGAATCAAGGGACTATGGCTACACCTTC
>TRBJ2-3|TRBV2|NA|TRBD2
CASSDSASGNPRYF
TGTGCCAGCAGTGATTCGGCTAGCGGAAACCCCCGGTATTTT
>TRBJ1-2|TRBV9|NA|TRBD1
CASSSIDREEDGYTF
TGTGCCAGCAGCTCTATTGACAGGGAGGAGGATGGCTACACCTTC
>TRBJ1-3|TRBV4-1|NA|NA
CASSQEWPTFIGNTIYF
TGCGCCAGCAGCCAAGAGTGGCCGACTTTTATTGGAAACACCATATATTTT
>TRBJ2-7|TRBV29-1|NA|NA
CSVWQGGQYF
TGCAGCGTCTGGCAGGGAGGGCAGTACTTC
>TRBJ2-7|TRBV15|once|NA
CATSRVGAGPAVGEQYF
TGTGCCACCAGCAGAGTGGGTGCGGGACCAGCGGTTGGAGAGCAGTACTTC
>TRBJ2-7|TRBV9|NA|NA
CASSKRGGGTYEQYF
TGTGCCAGCAGCAAGAGGGGGGGAGGGACCTACGAGCAGTACTTC
>TRBJ1-2|TRBV9|few|NA
CASSSREAGYTF
TGTGCCAGCAGCAGCAGGGAGGCTGGCTACACCTTC
>TRBJ2-1|TRBV7-5|few|NA
CARSYRDLPANEQFF
TGTGCCAGAAGCTACCGGGACTTACCAGCCAATGAGCAGTTCTTC
>TRBJ1-1|TRBV13|NA|NA
CASSLGGHMNTEAFF
TGTGCCAGCAGCTTAGGTGGGCACATGAACACTGAAGCTTTCTTT
>TRBJ2-1|TRBV7-2|once|NA
CASSFPRGGSSYNEQFF
TGTGCCAGCAGCTTTCCGAGGGGGGGGAGCTCCTACAATGAGCAGTTCTTC
>TRBJ2-1|TRBV7-3|NA|TRBD1
CASSLGRWGDRGADEQFF
TGTGCCAGCAGCTTAGGTCGGTGGGGGGACAGGGGGGCGGATGAGCAGTTCTTC
>TRBJ1-3|TRBV4-1|NA|NA
CASRRTGPLGNTIYF
TGCGCCAGCAGGCGAACAGGGCCCCTCGGAAACACCATATATTTT
>TRBJ1-5|TRBV4-3|NA|NA
CASSQDREPLNQPQHF
TGCGCCAGCAGCCAAGATCGTGAACCACTGAATCAGCCCCAGCATTTT
>TRBJ1-2|TRBV18|NA|TRBD1
CASSPSGQDYNYGYTF
TGTGCCAGCTCACCATCCGGACAGGATTATAACTATGGCTACACCTTC
>TRBJ2-1|TRBV7-3|NA|TRBD2
CASSRLSGGSNNEQFF
TGTGCCAGCAGCCGCCTTAGCGGGGGGAGTAACAATGAGCAGTTCTTC
>TRBJ2-7|TRBV10-3|NA|TRBD1
CAISERFRDRDLGEQYF
TGTGCCATCAGCGAAAGATTCCGGGACAGGGATCTGGGCGAGCAGTACTTC
>TRBJ1-5|TRBV19|NA|NA
CASSIPGISNQPQHF
TGTGCCAGTAGTATCCCCGGGATTAGCAATCAGCCCCAGCATTTT
>TRBJ2-2|TRBV5-1|NA|TRBD1
CASSSPPDRARINTGELFF
TGCGCCAGCAGCTCCCCTCCCGACAGGGCGCGGATCAACACCGGGGAGCTGTTTTTT
>TRBJ1-5|TRBV27|NA|NA
CASSPGTLKPQHF
TGTGCCAGCAGTCCCGGGACACTTAAGCCCCAGCATTTT
>TRBJ2-7|TRBV7-2|NA|NA
CASSLVHRQGRRYEQYF
TGTGCCAGCAGCTTAGTTCATAGGCAGGGTCGTCGCTACGAGCAGTACTTC
>TRBJ2-5|TRBV5-6|NA|TRBD1
CASSCRTGAEETQYF
TGTGCCAGCAGCTGTAGGACAGGGGCCGAAGAGACCCAGTACTTC
>TRBJ2-6|TRBV5-6|few|NA
CASSFRGSGANVLTF
TGTGCCAGCAGCTTTCGAGGATCTGGGGCCAACGTCCTGACTTTC
>TRBJ1-4|TRBV4-1|NA|NA
CASSQDGATNEKLFF
TGCGCCAGCAGCCAAGACGGTGCAACTAATGAAAAACTGTTTTTT
>TRBJ2-1|TRBV6-1|few|NA
CASHLRGMAYNEQFF
TGTGCCAGCCACCTTCGGGGGATGGCCTACAATGAGCAGTTCTTC
>TRBJ2-1|TRBV9|NA|NA
CASSPEEGVTQFF
TGTGCCAGCAGCCCCGAGGAAGGGGTCACACAGTTCTTC
>TRBJ2-5|TRBV2|NA|TRBD2
CASMTSGGIQETQYF
TGTGCCAGCATGACTAGCGGGGGGATTCAAGAGACCCAGTACTTC
>TRBJ2-7|TRBV2|NA|NA
CAERTGDSYEQYF
TGTGCCGAACGGACGGGGGATTCCTACGAGCAGTACTTC
>TRBJ2-1|TRBV2|NA|TRBD1
CASSPKLGQGWGEQFF
TGTGCCAGCAGCCCGAAGTTGGGACAGGGGTGGGGTGAGCAGTTCTTC
>TRBJ1-1|TRBV28|few|TRBD1
CASSLDRGGMNTEAFF
TGTGCCAGCAGCTTGGACAGGGGGGGGATGAACACTGAAGCTTTCTTT
>TRBJ2-3|TRBV9|NA|TRBD2
CASSSRGDTDTQYF
TGTGCCAGCAGCTCCCGGGGGGACACAGATACGCAGTATTTT
>TRBJ2-2|TRBV9|NA|TRBD2
CASSATGLAGSPAGELFF
TGTGCCAGCAGCGCTACCGGACTAGCCGGGTCCCCCGCCGGGGAGCTGTTTTTT
>TRBJ2-1|TRBV29-1|NA|NA
CSVEELNRRGNEQFF
TGCAGCGTTGAAGAGCTAAACAGGAGGGGCAATGAGCAGTTCTTC
>TRBJ2-3|TRBV5-1|NA|NA
CASGLGASTDTQYF
TGCGCCAGCGGCTTGGGGGCTAGCACAGATACGCAGTATTTT
>TRBJ1-4|TRBV2|few|NA
CASSLLRGNRLFF
TGTGCCAGCAGCCTTCTCCGGGGAAACAGACTGTTTTTT
>TRBJ1-5|TRBV25-1|NA|NA
CASSEFSGDNQPQHF
TGTGCCAGCAGTGAATTTTCAGGGGACAATCAGCCCCAGCATTTT